Below, 5 T cell receptor beta chains from the same sample are listed, as sequenced in a study of T cells in Graves' hyperthyroidism and ophthalmopathy. RNA transcripts served as the template for amplifying TCR beta CDR3 regions. The HTBI primer set served for first-round RT-PCR of the TCR CDR3. TCRdb passed the multiplex PCR reads through MiXCR, listing each CDR3 protein once. The data show more than 500,000 distinct CDR3 sequences, about 15% seen once. The specimen was blood. These TCRs come from a woman in her twenties or thirties with Graves' ophthalmopathy.

The chain has TRBV4-2 and TRBJ2-1; possible D gene TRBD2, 6 bases. This CDR3 has 14 residues. The germline V gene has CDR1 LGHNA and CDR2 YNFKEQ. V was shortened by 1 base and J by 7 bases, with 11 bases between the two germline ends. Written as DNA, the CDR3 is TGTGCCAGCAGCCAAGTGATCGGGGGAAATGAGCAGTTCTTC. This sequence encodes CASSQVIGGNEQFF.

The sample holds a few counts of this clonotype. The V gene is TRBV29-1, the J gene TRBJ2-1; TRBD2 aligns across 7 bases. The CDR3 sequence is 19 residues long. Germline V gene sequence: CDR1 SQVTM, CDR2 ANQGSEA. The J segment lost 2 bases and the V segment lost 0 bases, leaving 16 bases of the junction unmatched. DNA of the CDR3: TGCAGCGTTGAAGACGGGGCCGGGGGGAGGGTAAACCCCTACAATGAGCAGTTCTTC. Amino acids: CSVEDGAGGRVNPYNEQFF.

This clonotype was picked up many times. This rearrangement joins TRBV11-1 to TRBJ2-1; 9 positions match TRBD2. The CDR3 consists of 14 residues. The germline gives CDR1 SGHAT, CDR2 FQDESV (reference sequence). V gave up 5 bases and J gave up 10 bases; unmatched junction bases: 9. In DNA, the CDR3 is TGTGCCAGCAGCAACCGACTAGCGGATCGCGAGCAGTTCTTC. It codes for CASSNRLADREQFF.

J is TRBJ2-1 and V is TRBV19; D not certain. Germline V lookup: CDR1 LNHDA, CDR2 SQIVND (reference sequence). Trimming pared 3 bases from V and 5 bases from J, leaving 8 bases between. The CDR3 contains 13 residues. The CDR3 reads CASSMVGNNEQFF. CDR3 sequence (DNA): TGTGCCAGTAGTATGGTGGGAAACAATGAGCAGTTCTTC.

The CDR3 loop is CASSTATGLGETQYF. DNA for the CDR3: TGTGCCAGCAGCACTGCGACAGGGCTGGGGGAGACCCAGTACTTC. V usage is TRBV5-4 and J usage is TRBJ2-5; 7 bases map to TRBD1. The CDR3 loop spans 15 amino acids. Trimming at V came to 4 bases and at J to 5 bases, leaving 11 bases not matched to a gene. The V gene's germline CDR1 is SGHNT and CDR2 YYREEE (reference sequence).